Each of the 20 T cell receptor beta chains below was sequenced from the same sample in a study of T cells expressing NK-cell markers. TCRdb reprocessed the 5' RACE reads, keeping one entry per CDR3 protein, no DNA. In total, the table holds a few hundred thousand distinct CDR3 sequences. The sample comprised blood T cells: a sorted CD56 or NKG2C T cell subset, CD4+ or CD8+ T cells, or bulk PBMC T cells (not recorded which). All receptors come from a man aged 18-75 years in good health.

The V call is TRBV28, the J call TRBJ2-5. The germline gives CDR1 MDHEN, CDR2 SYDVKM. This CDR3 has 13 amino acids. The CDR3 sequence is CASKKKPQETQYF.

The chain joins TRBV12-3 or TRBV12-4 to TRBJ2-7; the D gene TCRdb calls, TRBD1, cannot be checked with no DNA. The CDR3 length is 16 residues. The CDR3 reads CASSLGPTRGSYEQYF.

The rearrangement links TRBV27 to TRBJ2-1; no DNA is available, so the TRBD2 call from TCRdb remains unchecked. The CDR3 runs 15 residues. The germline V gene encodes CDR1 MNHEY and CDR2 SMNVEV (reference sequence). CDR3 amino acids: CASSLRASGNNEQFF.

V is TRBV7-9 and J is TRBJ2-6; TCRdb proposes TRBD2, but this gene call is untestable without DNA. This CDR3 has 17 residues. Per germline, CDR1 SEHNR and CDR2 FQNEAQ (reference sequence). CDR3 in amino acids: CASSSSLGPSGANVLTF. Full variable domain (missing parts from reference TRBV7-9 and TRBJ2-6): DTGVSQNPRHKITKRGQNVTFRCDPISEHNRLYWYRQTLGQGPEFLTYFQNEAQLEKSRLLSDRFSAERPKGSFSTLEIQRTEQGDSAMYLCASSSSLGPSGANVLTFGAGSRLTVL.

The rearrangement links TRBV20-1 to TRBJ2-4; TCRdb picks TRBD2, but there is no DNA to check that call. The CDR3 is 15 residues long. Per germline, CDR1 DFQATT and CDR2 SNEGSKA (reference sequence). The CDR3 sequence: CSAGVAGAYKNIQYF.

The chain links TRBV11-2 to TRBJ2-3; TCRdb designates TRBD2, a call that cannot be tested without DNA. CDR1 is SGHAT, CDR2 FQNNGV, per germline. CDR3 size: 18 residues. CDR3 sequence reads: CASSFMGLAGGNTDTQYF.

CDR3: CASSFWLIEIYGYTF. The chain links TRBV12-3 or TRBV12-4 to TRBJ1-2. CDR3 length: 15 residues.

This chain connects TRBV25-1 to TRBJ2-2; absent DNA, TCRdb's TRBD2 call cannot be checked. The CDR3 spans 16 residues. CDR1 and CDR2 from the germline V gene are MGHDK and SYGVNS. CDR3 protein: CASSESVSGNTGELFF.

The V gene is TRBV12-3 or TRBV12-4, the J gene TRBJ1-4. The CDR3 contains 14 residues. CDR3 in amino acids: CASSLSANNEKLFF.

The chain has TRBV30 and TRBJ1-4. This CDR3 comprises 12 residues. The germline V gene has CDR1 GTSNPN and CDR2 SVGIG (reference sequence). Here the CDR3 reads CAWRDLGEKLFF.

The rearrangement joins TRBV2 to TRBJ2-3; as DNA is missing, the TRBD2 call by TCRdb cannot be tested. This CDR3 has 16 amino acids. Looked up from germline, CDR1 is SNHLY and CDR2 is FYNNEI. CDR3 in amino acids: CASSERLAGSTDTQYF. The entire variable domain, with the rest obtained from reference TRBV2 and TRBJ2-3, is as follows: EPEVTQTPSHQVTQMGQEVILRCVPISNHLYFYWYRQILGQKVEFLVSFYNNEISEKSEIFDDQFSVERPDGSNFTLKIRSTKLEDSAMYFCASSERLAGSTDTQYFGPGTRLTVL.

The genes are TRBV7-2 and TRBJ2-2; TCRdb reports TRBD1, a call that lacks DNA to check it against. The CDR3 length is 14 residues. In germline, CDR1 is SGHTA, CDR2 FQGNSA. This CDR3 reads CASSGQGWSGELFF.

The chain couples TRBV6-2 or TRBV6-3 to TRBJ2-2; absent DNA, TCRdb's TRBD2 call cannot be checked. CDR3 length: 13 amino acids. Germline-derived CDR1 and CDR2 are MNHEY and SVGEGT. The CDR3 protein is CASTPYPAGELFF.

The rearrangement uses TRBV7-2 and TRBJ2-3; TCRdb lists TRBD1, though no DNA is available to test this call. Per germline, CDR1 SGHTA and CDR2 FQGNSA. The CDR3 totals 16 residues. The CDR3 sequence: CASSSRQISSTDTQYF.

This chain links TRBV5-5 with TRBJ2-7; TCRdb's D call, TRBD1, is unchecked because there is no DNA. From germline, CDR1 is SGHKS and CDR2 YYEKEE (reference sequence). This CDR3 comprises 14 residues. CDR3 in amino acids: CASRRQGGPYEQYF. Full variable domain (outside the CDR3, taken from reference TRBV5-5 and TRBJ2-7): DAGVTQSPTHLIKTRGQQVTLRCSPISGHKSVSWYQQVLGQGPQFIFQYYEKEERGRGNFPDRFSARQFPNYSSELNVNALLLGDSALYLCASRRQGGPYEQYFGPGTRLTVT.

This sequence joins TRBV18 and TRBJ2-3; the D gene TCRdb calls, TRBD2, cannot be checked with no DNA. The length of the CDR3 is 15 residues. CDR1 is KGHSH, CDR2 LQKENI, per germline. CDR3 protein: CASSTYGEGVDTQYF.

The CDR3 reads CASSLTMERRFF. V usage is TRBV7-8 and J usage is TRBJ2-1. The CDR3 consists of 12 residues. CDR1 is SGHVS, CDR2 FQNEAQ, per germline. Full variable domain (outside the CDR3, taken from reference TRBV7-8 and TRBJ2-1): GAGVSQSPRYKVAKRGQDVALRCDPISGHVSLFWYQQALGQGPEFLTYFQNEAQLDKSGLPSDRFFAERPEGSVSTLKIQRTQQEDSAVYLCASSLTMERRFFGPGTRLTVL.

J is TRBJ2-7 and V is TRBV14; TCRdb names TRBD1, which stays unverified in the absence of DNA. This CDR3 has 15 residues. Looked up from germline, CDR1 is SGHDN and CDR2 is FVKESK. CDR3 region: CASSQDWGGASEQYF.

The rearrangement links TRBV5-1 to TRBJ2-1; TCRdb names TRBD1, which stays unverified in the absence of DNA. CDR3 length: 15 residues. Germline loops: CDR1 SGHRS, CDR2 YFSETQ. The CDR3: CASSFLWGGNNEQFF.

The V call is TRBV21-1, the J call TRBJ1-1; with no DNA, the TCRdb D assignment of TRBD1 cannot be verified. TRBV21-1 is a pseudogene segment. This CDR3 is built from 17 residues. CDR3 region: CASSPQSTEQGDTEAFF.